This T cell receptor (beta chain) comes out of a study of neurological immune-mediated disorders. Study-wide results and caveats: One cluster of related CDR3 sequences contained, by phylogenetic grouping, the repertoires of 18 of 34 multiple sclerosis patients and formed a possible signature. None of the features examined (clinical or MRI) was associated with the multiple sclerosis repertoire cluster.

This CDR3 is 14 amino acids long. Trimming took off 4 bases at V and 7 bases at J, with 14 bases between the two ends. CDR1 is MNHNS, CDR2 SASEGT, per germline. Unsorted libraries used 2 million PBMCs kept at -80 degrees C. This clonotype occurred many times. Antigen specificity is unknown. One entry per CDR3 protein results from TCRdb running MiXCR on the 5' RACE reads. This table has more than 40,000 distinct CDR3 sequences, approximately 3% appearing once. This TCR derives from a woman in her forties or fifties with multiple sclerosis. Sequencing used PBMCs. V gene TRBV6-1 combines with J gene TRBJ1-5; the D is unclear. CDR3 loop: CASSVSTRGQPQHF. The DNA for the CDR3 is TGTGCCAGCAGTGTATCGACAAGAGGGCAGCCCCAGCATTTT.